This T cell receptor (beta chain) was profiled in a study of blood T cell repertoires in COVID-19. Study information: COVID-19 samples, acute and convalescent, were from the United States, Italy and Spain. The analysed material was cDNA or gDNA that came from T cells, B-cell-depleted T cells, or PBMCs.

Authors' processing steps: Estimation of nucleated cell counts was performed using reference gene primer amplification. Clones were read by immunoSEQ multiplex PCR, and TCRdb kept only the in-frame ones, dropping some. V, J and clone size derive from that table, while D and trimming were established from the DNA sequence. The sample holds 60,000 to 85,000 clones, 91% seen once. Seattle enrolled patients during active infection and tracked them longitudinally. V gave up 2 bases and J gave up 9 bases, with 8 bases separating them. This CDR3 has 13 residues. Germline lookup yields CDR1 MNHEY and CDR2 SMNVEV (reference sequence). This clone was detected only a few times.

The rearrangement joins TRBV27 to TRBJ1-6; tentatively, D is TRBD1 (6 bases). The source material was peripheral blood. The receptor comes from a man between 40 and 49 years old with COVID-19, enrolled during active disease. For the CDR3, the DNA is TGTGCCAGCAGTTTAAGGGGGAGTTCACCCCTCCACTTT. It translates to CASSLRGSSPLHF.